This entry describes one T cell receptor beta chain. Its specificity is unknown. The data are from a study of CD8+ T cells in alopecia areata. This CDR3 region has 14 residues. The ends were cut back, 3 bases at V and 0 bases at J, with 4 bases in the middle. Germline CDR1 and CDR2: SGHRS and YFSETQ. PBMC-derived CD4+ and CD8+ T cells were sorted. Once RNA had been extracted, it was reverse transcribed into cDNA to act as the sequencing template. Produced via immunoSEQ multiplex PCR; TCRdb's table is partial and in-frame only. Of around 150,000 clones in the sample, roughly 60% were seen once. Study-level results: Affected lesional scalp, above all in alopecia totalis/universalis, was more clonal than normal scalp. There were also resident alphabeta T cells of normal skin sequenced in scalp samples.

The sequencing input was CD4+ T cells sorted from blood. The source is a human donor in good health. The chain carries TRBV5-1 and TRBJ2-6; D remains ambiguous. Here the CDR3 reads CASSSYSGANVLTF. CDR3 bases: TGCGCCAGCAGCTCATACTCTGGGGCCAACGTCCTGACTTTC.